Listed below are T cell receptor beta chains from one sample, sequenced in a study of T cells after yellow fever vaccination. TCRdb re-called the 5' RACE reads with MiXCR, one entry per CDR3 protein. The sample shows 250,000 to 350,000 distinct CDR3 sequences, around 4.5% of them seen only once. Source: PBMCs, taken 15 days after the yellow fever booster vaccination. The receptors here all came from a man aged 18 to 29 who received the YFV17D yellow fever vaccine. Each CDR3 is given with its conserved first and last residue. A D gene is named only where the DNA matches it firmly. The size field is filled for only some rows; it gives once, few, many or a size class.

D gene,J gene,clone size,V gene,CDR3 protein,CDR3 DNA
TRBD1,TRBJ2-5,many,TRBV5-6,CASSLEGTEWKETQYF,TGTGCCAGCAGCTTGGAGGGGACAGAGTGGAAGGAGACCCAGTACTTC
TRBD1,TRBJ1-5,-,TRBV9,CASSEGTVSTPQHF,TGTGCCAGCAGCGAGGGGACAGTATCGACGCCCCAGCATTTT
-,TRBJ1-3,-,TRBV5-1,CASKVGESSGNTIYF,TGCGCCAGCAAGGTGGGGGAGAGCTCTGGAAACACCATATATTTT
-,TRBJ1-1,many,TRBV7-9,CASSFGTDTEAFF,TGTGCCAGCAGCTTCGGCACCGACACTGAAGCTTTCTTT
-,TRBJ1-1,many,TRBV29-1,CSVDGRADRKAFF,TGCAGCGTTGATGGCAGAGCCGACAGAAAAGCTTTCTTT
-,TRBJ2-2,-,TRBV12-3/TRBV12-4,CASSLRSSTGELFF,TGTGCCAGCAGTTTAAGGTCCAGCACCGGGGAGCTGTTTTTT
-,TRBJ2-2,few,TRBV7-2,CASSNRRSNTGELFF,TGTGCCAGCAGCAATAGGCGGAGTAACACCGGGGAGCTGTTTTTT
-,TRBJ2-3,many,TRBV5-4,CASSTPGWRSDTQYF,TGTGCCAGCAGCACCCCAGGGTGGCGGTCAGATACGCAGTATTTT
-,TRBJ1-1,many,TRBV20-1,CSAGREVEAFF,TGCAGTGCTGGCAGGGAGGTTGAAGCTTTCTTT
-,TRBJ2-7,few,TRBV12-3/TRBV12-4,CASSPQGGWDRTEQYF,TGTGCCAGCAGTCCACAGGGTGGGTGGGATAGGACCGAGCAGTACTTC
-,TRBJ2-7,many,TRBV7-9,CASSLGDGSYEQYF,TGTGCCAGCAGCTTAGGGGACGGCTCCTACGAGCAGTACTTC
TRBD1,TRBJ1-2,many,TRBV12-3/TRBV12-4,CASSRQGHYGYTF,TGTGCCAGCAGTAGACAGGGACACTATGGCTACACCTTC
-,TRBJ1-3,many,TRBV5-1,CASSLGAAASGNTIYF,TGCGCCAGCAGCTTGGGGGCAGCCGCCTCTGGAAACACCATATATTTT
-,TRBJ2-2,few,TRBV29-1,CSVDKENTGELFF,TGCAGCGTTGACAAGGAGAACACCGGGGAGCTGTTTTTT
TRBD1,TRBJ1-2,few,TRBV12-3/TRBV12-4,CASRGQGLYYGYTF,TGTGCCAGCAGAGGACAGGGGCTTTACTATGGCTACACCTTC